These 29 T cell receptor beta chains came from one sample sequenced in a study of regulatory T cells in long-lasting Graves disease. Researchers made TCR beta libraries by using iRepertoire HTBI primers and running Arm-PCR on CDR3 regions. TCRdb reprocessed the multiplex PCR reads with MiXCR, giving one entry per CDR3 protein. Of 560,000 or so distinct CDR3 sequences in the sample, about 16% were seen once. Time point specified: newly diagnosed GD, antithyroid drugs for less than 3 months. Scientists built the TCR library using RNA that was extracted from PBMCs. These data also featured in a second study, about T cells in Graves' hyperthyroidism and ophthalmopathy.

This specimen was peripheral blood mononuclear cells (PBMCs), taken at new diagnosis, from a patient treated with antithyroid drugs. Receptors were obtained from a man younger than 35 with Graves disease.

This clonotype was seen ten or more times. The gene calls are TRBV6-2 or TRBV6-3 and TRBJ2-7, with a tentative D call TRBD2 (6 bases). This CDR3 is built from 16 residues. Germline V gene data show CDR1 as MNHEY and CDR2 as SVGEGT. V was pared by 0 bases and J by 0 bases, with 12 bases between. CDR3 coding DNA: TGTGCCAGCAGTTACTCTAGCGGAGGGAGCTCCTACGAGCAGTACTTC. Residues: CASSYSSGGSSYEQYF.

To note about this clonotype: This may come from a read error, since a much larger clone is one base off. This rearrangement joins TRBV7-2 to TRBJ2-7, with D possibly matching TRBD2 (6 bases). In germline, CDR1 is SGHTA, CDR2 FQGNSA. The CDR3 totals 16 residues. Trimming removed 5 bases at V and 2 bases at J, with 19 bases between. The CDR3 here is CASSPGWGGDPYEQYF. The CDR3 nucleotides are TGTGCCAGCAGCCCAGGTTGGGGCGGGGACCCCTACGAGCAGTACTTC.

V is TRBV6-2 or TRBV6-3 and J is TRBJ2-3, with TRBD2 identical over 14 bases. Per the germline V gene, CDR1 is MNHEY and CDR2 is SVGEGT. Losses at the gene ends were 6 bases for V and 2 bases for J; bases not matched to a gene: 10. This CDR3 has 18 residues. The CDR3 region is CASRSGTSGRRVTDTQYF. In DNA, the CDR3 is TGTGCCAGCAGATCCGGGACTAGCGGGAGAAGGGTCACAGATACGCAGTATTTT.

V usage is TRBV20-1 and J usage is TRBJ2-5, with 9 bases that match TRBD2. This CDR3 is built from 18 residues. The ends lost 1 base at V and 7 bases at J; junction bases unmatched: 19. The germline V gene encodes CDR1 DFQATT and CDR2 SNEGSKA (reference sequence). For the CDR3, the DNA is TGCAGTGCTAGAGGGCTTCGATCTAGCGGGGACCCTGGGGGGACCCAGTACTTC. Protein: CSARGLRSSGDPGGTQYF.

This clonotype occurred a few times. V gene TRBV28 combines with J gene TRBJ2-7; 9 bases line up with TRBD2. With V trimmed by 7 bases and J by 2 bases, 3 bases remained unmatched. Per the germline V gene, CDR1 is MDHEN and CDR2 is SYDVKM. This CDR3 spans 13 amino acids. CDR3 loop: CASTGLATYEQYF. CDR3 in DNA: TGTGCCAGCACCGGACTAGCGACCTACGAGCAGTACTTC.

V usage is TRBV7-3 and J usage is TRBJ1-2; no definite D call. Trimming shortened V by 5 bases and J by 2 bases, and 24 bases separated the two germline ends. Germline V gene lookup returns CDR1 SGHTA and CDR2 FQGTGA. The CDR3 consists of 18 residues. The CDR3 region is CASSDQPGRNNPNYGYTF. The CDR3 DNA sequence: TGTGCCAGCAGCGATCAGCCGGGTCGAAACAACCCCAACTATGGCTACACCTTC.

This clonotype was counted many times. J is TRBJ1-2 and V is TRBV13; TRBD1 is a possible D gene (5 bases). The germline V and J ends were trimmed by 5 bases and 5 bases, with 15 bases remaining between them. Germline loops: CDR1 PRHDT, CDR2 FYEKMQ (reference sequence). CDR3 length: 14 residues. The CDR3 reads CASSPRQPVYGYTF. The CDR3 DNA reads TGTGCCAGCAGCCCCCGACAGCCTGTATATGGCTACACCTTC.

This clonotype has a handful of counts. A single base separates this from a much larger clone, so it may be a read error. The chain has TRBV3-1 and TRBJ2-4; 9 nucleotides line up with TRBD2. CDR1 and CDR2 (germline): LGHDT, YNNKEL (reference sequence). This CDR3 is 16 amino acids long. CDR3 sequence: CASSHVAGVAKNTQYF. The CDR3 DNA reads as TGTGCCAGCAGCCATGTAGCGGGAGTCGCCAAAAACACTCAGTACTTC.

This clonotype was observed many times. The gene calls are TRBV27 and TRBJ2-7, with 7 bases aligning to TRBD1. The CDR3 has 13 residues. The V gene end was trimmed by 6 bases and the J gene end by 3 bases; junction bases not matched to a gene: 5. Germline V gene sequence: CDR1 MNHEY, CDR2 SMNVEV (reference sequence). The CDR3 protein is CASSRDRFYEQYF. CDR3 coding DNA: TGTGCCAGCAGCCGGGACAGATTCTACGAGCAGTACTTC.

This rearrangement joins TRBV29-1 to TRBJ1-1; possibly TRBD1 for D (5 bases). The V gene lost 4 bases and the J gene lost 0 bases, with 15 bases spanning the gap. The CDR3 length is 15 residues. Germline V gene data show CDR1 as SQVTM and CDR2 as ANQGSEA. The CDR3 loop reads CSVGAGWGMNTEAFF. Here the CDR3 DNA reads TGCAGCGTTGGGGCAGGGTGGGGTATGAACACTGAAGCTTTCTTT.

V and J are TRBV2 and TRBJ2-3; 11 bases are shared with TRBD1. Per the germline V gene, CDR1 is SNHLY and CDR2 is FYNNEI. V was clipped by 6 bases and J by 7 bases; unmatched bases: 9. The CDR3 contains 15 residues. The CDR3 is CASRGDRGSGYTQYF. CDR3 nucleotide sequence: TGTGCCAGCAGGGGGGACAGGGGGTCGGGCTATACGCAGTATTTT.

The rearrangement uses TRBV7-9 and TRBJ2-7, with 8 bases identical to TRBD1. The CDR3 has 15 amino acids. Germline trimming cut 4 bases from V and 6 bases from J; bases unmatched to any gene: 11. Looked up from germline, CDR1 is SEHNR and CDR2 is FQNEAQ (reference sequence). CDR3 loop: CASSSSGTGPSEQYF. In nucleotides, the CDR3 is TGTGCCAGCAGCTCGTCCGGGACAGGACCATCCGAGCAGTACTTC.

The table lists this clonotype with many counts. The chain joins TRBV12-3 or TRBV12-4 to TRBJ1-2; TRBD1 might be the D (6 bases). V lost 6 bases, J lost 4 bases, and 9 bases lay in between. This CDR3 contains 12 residues. The chain's CDR3 is CASRGQTYGYTF. Written as DNA, the CDR3 is TGTGCCAGCAGAGGACAGACCTATGGCTACACCTTC.

This clonotype was counted ten times or more. The chain employs TRBV3-1 and TRBJ2-5; a possible D gene is TRBD1 (6 bases). Looked up from germline, CDR1 is LGHDT and CDR2 is YNNKEL (reference sequence). V gave up 3 bases and J gave up 9 bases, with 17 bases separating them. The CDR3 has 14 amino acids. This CDR3 is CASSQKDSSWAQYF. Written as DNA, the CDR3 is TGTGCCAGCAGCCAGAAGGACAGCTCGTGGGCCCAGTACTTC.

This clonotype was seen many times. V gene TRBV20-1 combines with J gene TRBJ2-7; D might be TRBD1 or TRBD2, each matching 5 bases. V was pared by 4 bases and J by 3 bases, with 7 bases between. Per the germline V gene, CDR1 is DFQATT and CDR2 is SNEGSKA (reference sequence). The CDR3 has 11 residues. In nucleotides, the CDR3 is TGCAGTGCTACTGGGGGCTACGAGCAGTACTTC. This codes for CSATGGYEQYF.

The chain is built from TRBV5-1 and TRBJ1-1; the D is unclear. This CDR3 spans 13 amino acids. Germline loops: CDR1 SGHRS, CDR2 YFSETQ. With 7 bases removed from V and 4 bases from J, the gap between germline ends came to 14 bases. CDR3 in DNA: TGCGCCAGCGGGGAGGTCGGGAGCACTGAAGCTTTCTTT. Residues: CASGEVGSTEAFF.

This clonotype was recorded at least ten times. The CDR3: CASRGSWNEQFF. DNA for the CDR3: TGTGCCAGCAGGGGGTCATGGAATGAGCAGTTCTTC. The chain carries TRBV28 and TRBJ2-1; D gene uncertain. V lost 6 bases and J lost 7, with 10 bases in between. This CDR3 has 12 residues. From germline, CDR1 is MDHEN and CDR2 SYDVKM.

Remarks on this clonotype: With a much larger clone just one base away, this may be a read error. This chain joins TRBV6-2 or TRBV6-3 and TRBJ2-2; possible D gene TRBD2, 5 bases. Trimming cost V 2 bases and J 7 bases, with 11 bases left between them. CDR1 is MNHEY, CDR2 SVGEGT, per germline. The CDR3 spans 14 residues. CDR3 in DNA: TGTGCCAGCAGTTACCGGGGAGACATCGGGGAGCTGTTTTTT. Translated: CASSYRGDIGELFF.

This clonotype appeared many times. A junction end diverges from the germline sequence, so it may reflect a read error. This chain uses TRBV11-3 with TRBJ2-2; 8 bases agree with TRBD2. Germline V gene lookup returns CDR1 SGHNT and CDR2 YENEEA. The CDR3 covers 18 residues. The CDR3 protein is CASSPPSGTGGDTGELFF. CDR3 nucleotide sequence: TGTGCCAGCAGCCCCCCTTCTGGTACGGGAGGGGACACCGGGGAGTTGTTTTTT.

This clonotype appeared many times. The chain joins TRBV20-1 to TRBJ2-7; 7 bases are a match to TRBD1. Trimming cost V 5 bases and J 6 bases; bases outside gene matches: 13. Germline loops: CDR1 DFQATT, CDR2 SNEGSKA (reference sequence). CDR3 size: 14 residues. CDR3 sequence (DNA): TGCAGTGCTTACAGACAGGGAATTGGCAGCGAGCAGTACTTC. Its protein is CSAYRQGIGSEQYF.

The table lists this clonotype with a few counts. The V and J genes are TRBV9 and TRBJ1-2; D is ambiguous. This CDR3 has 13 amino acids. Trimming removed 4 bases at V and 6 bases at J, with 13 bases between. The germline CDR1 and CDR2 sequences are SGDLS and YYNGEE. CDR3 coding DNA: TGTGCCAGCAGCCCCATCAGCCAGGATGGCTACACCTTC. Its translation: CASSPISQDGYTF.

On this clonotype: A much larger clone sits a single nucleotide away, making a read error possible. The chain uses TRBV2 and TRBJ2-5, with D possibly TRBD2 on 5 matching bases. Germline lookup yields CDR1 SNHLY and CDR2 FYNNEI. The CDR3 contains 15 residues. Trimming removed 6 bases at V and 6 bases at J, with 20 bases between. The CDR3 coding sequence is TGTGCCAGCAGGTATTCAGTGGGAGTATTGAAGACCCAGTACTTC. Amino acids: CASRYSVGVLKTQYF.

This clonotype was recorded a few times. This rearrangement joins TRBV11-2 to TRBJ1-4, with 12 bases fitting TRBD1. V gave up 7 bases and J gave up 4 bases; unmatched junction bases: 16. The germline V gene encodes CDR1 SGHAT and CDR2 FQNNGV. The CDR3 covers 19 residues. CDR3 sequence: CASTSSPGQGARGNEKLFF. The CDR3 DNA sequence: TGTGCCAGCACCTCGAGCCCGGGACAGGGGGCGCGAGGTAATGAAAAACTGTTTTTT.

This clonotype has a count of ten or more. The DNA of the CDR3 is TGTGCCAGCAGTTTAGGGGGGGCGGCAGACTATGGCTACACCTTC. It encodes CASSLGGAADYGYTF. The chain employs TRBV27 and TRBJ1-2; a possible D gene is TRBD1 (6 bases). V shed 2 bases and J shed 3 bases, with 13 bases lying between them. CDR1 and CDR2 from the germline V gene are MNHEY and SMNVEV (reference sequence). The CDR3 has 15 amino acids.

This clonotype was seen a few times. The chain uses TRBV5-5 and TRBJ2-3; no clear D. This CDR3 has 16 amino acids. Germline V gene sequence: CDR1 SGHKS, CDR2 YYEKEE (reference sequence). V shed 0 bases and J shed 0 bases, with 11 bases lying between them. CDR3 coding DNA: TGTGCCAGCAGCTTGGTTGGGCAGGATAGCACAGATACGCAGTATTTT. It codes for CASSLVGQDSTDTQYF.

This clonotype has ten or more counts. This chain uses TRBV2 with TRBJ2-7; TRBD2 aligns across 12 bases. The CDR3 contains 19 residues. The V gene end was trimmed by 4 bases and the J gene end by 0 bases; junction bases not matched to a gene: 13. Germline CDR1 reads SNHLY; CDR2 reads FYNNEI. CDR3 sequence reads: CASSGVSEGLAGSSYEQYF. The DNA for the CDR3 is TGTGCCAGCAGTGGGGTTAGCGAAGGACTAGCGGGGAGCTCCTACGAGCAGTACTTC.

The rearrangement links TRBV14 to TRBJ1-2, with D possibly matching TRBD1 (5 bases). The CDR3 runs 12 residues. V dropped 5 bases and J dropped 8 bases, with 12 bases sitting between them. Germline CDR1 reads SGHDN; CDR2 reads FVKESK. CDR3 nucleotide sequence: TGTGCCAGCAGCATAGACAGACTGGGCTACACCTTC. It codes for CASSIDRLGYTF.

This clonotype was detected many times. The CDR3 loop is CASSYSILAGEQYF. The DNA of the CDR3 is TGTGCCAGCAGTTACTCGATCCTAGCTGGCGAGCAGTACTTC. The chain has TRBV6-5 and TRBJ2-7; tentative D call: TRBD2 (5 bases). CDR3 size: 14 residues. In germline, CDR1 is MNHEY, CDR2 SVGAGI. Trimming left V 0 bases short and J 6 bases short, with 12 bases between.

The chain combines TRBV20-1 with TRBJ2-1, with TRBD2 matching over 8 bases. This CDR3 comprises 17 residues. Germline V gene sequence: CDR1 DFQATT, CDR2 SNEGSKA (reference sequence). With V trimmed by 6 bases and J by 0 bases, 13 bases remained unmatched. The DNA of the CDR3 is TGCAGTGCCCCTGCCCTTGGACTAGCCTCCTCCTACAATGAGCAGTTCTTC. This encodes CSAPALGLASSYNEQFF.